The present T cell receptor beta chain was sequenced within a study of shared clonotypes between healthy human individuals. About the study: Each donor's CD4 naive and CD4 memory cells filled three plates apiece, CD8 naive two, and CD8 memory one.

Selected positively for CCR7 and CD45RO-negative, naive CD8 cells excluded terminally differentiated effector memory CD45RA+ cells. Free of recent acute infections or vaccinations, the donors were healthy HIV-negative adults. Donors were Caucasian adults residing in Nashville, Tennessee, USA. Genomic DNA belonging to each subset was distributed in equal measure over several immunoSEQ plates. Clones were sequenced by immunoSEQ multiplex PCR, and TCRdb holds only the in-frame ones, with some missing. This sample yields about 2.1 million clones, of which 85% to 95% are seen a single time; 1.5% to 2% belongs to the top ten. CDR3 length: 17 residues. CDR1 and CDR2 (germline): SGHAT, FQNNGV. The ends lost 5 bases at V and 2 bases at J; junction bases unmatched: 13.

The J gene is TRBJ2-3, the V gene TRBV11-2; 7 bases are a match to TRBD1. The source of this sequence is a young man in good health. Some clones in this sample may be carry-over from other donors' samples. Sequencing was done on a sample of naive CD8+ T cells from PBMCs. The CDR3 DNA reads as TGTGCCAGCAGCCCTCGGACAGGAACCCATTTCACAGATACGCAGTATTTT. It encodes CASSPRTGTHFTDTQYF.